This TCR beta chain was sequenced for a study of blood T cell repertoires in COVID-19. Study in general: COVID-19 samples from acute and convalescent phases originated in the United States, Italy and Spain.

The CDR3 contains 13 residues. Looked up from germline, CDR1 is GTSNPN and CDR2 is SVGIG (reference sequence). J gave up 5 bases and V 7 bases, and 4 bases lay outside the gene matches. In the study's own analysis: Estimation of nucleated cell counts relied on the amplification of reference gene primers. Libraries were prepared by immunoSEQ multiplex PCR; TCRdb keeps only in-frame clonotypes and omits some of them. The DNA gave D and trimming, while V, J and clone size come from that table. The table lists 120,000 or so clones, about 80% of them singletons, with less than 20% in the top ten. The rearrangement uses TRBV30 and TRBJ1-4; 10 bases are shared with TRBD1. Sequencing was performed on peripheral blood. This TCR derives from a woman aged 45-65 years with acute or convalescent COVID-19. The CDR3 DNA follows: TGTGCCTTAAGGACAGGGGGGAATGAAAAACTGTTTTTT. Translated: CALRTGGNEKLFF.